The 13 T cell receptor beta chains reported below all come from one sample, sequenced in a study of T cell responses to AZD1222 COVID-19 vaccine. Libraries were prepared by immunoSEQ multiplex PCR; TCRdb keeps only in-frame clonotypes and omits some of them. The sample lists some 170,000 clones, 85% to 95% occurring once. The sample consisted of peripheral blood, taken on day 0 of AZD1222 vaccination. These TCRs come from an adult in good health.

This sequence joins TRBV3-1 (or the pseudogene TRBV3-2) and TRBJ2-7; D not certain. The germline gives CDR1 LGHDT, CDR2 YNNKEL (reference sequence). The germline V and J ends were trimmed by 5 bases and 2 bases, with 4 bases remaining between them. There are 11 residues in the CDR3. CDR3 region: CASSSTYEQYF. Here the CDR3 DNA reads TGTGCCAGCAGCTCCACCTACGAGCAGTACTTC.

The DNA for the CDR3 is TGTGCCAGCTCACCACAGGCAGGGGGCTCGAACACCGGGGAGCTGTTTTTT. As protein: CASSPQAGGSNTGELFF. The chain joins TRBV18 to TRBJ2-2, with 8 bases that match TRBD1. The CDR3 has 17 residues. The junction had 4 bases not matched to a gene; V was cut back by 1 base and J by 0 bases. Per the germline V gene, CDR1 is KGHSH and CDR2 is LQKENI.

The chain has TRBV6-2 or TRBV6-3 and TRBJ1-4, with D unresolved. The germline V gene has CDR1 MNHEY and CDR2 SVGEGT. V lost 0 bases to trimming and J lost 0 bases, with 8 bases between them. This CDR3 spans 16 amino acids. CDR3: CASSYSKGATNEKLFF. In DNA form, the CDR3 reads TGTGCCAGCAGTTACTCAAAGGGCGCAACTAATGAAAAACTGTTTTTT.

The chain joins TRBV10-2 to TRBJ2-1; 7 bases align to TRBD2. The V gene end was trimmed by 8 bases and the J gene end by 6 bases; junction bases not matched to a gene: 10. Germline loops: CDR1 WSHSY, CDR2 SAAADI. This CDR3 has 14 amino acids. The CDR3 DNA reads TGCGCCAGCGGGTCGCGGGGGATGATCAATGAGCAGTTCTTC. This codes for CASGSRGMINEQFF.

The genes are TRBV5-6 and TRBJ2-5; 7 positions match TRBD2. Losses at the gene ends were 0 bases for V and 4 bases for J; bases not matched to a gene: 9. This CDR3 comprises 16 residues. Germline values: CDR1 SGHDT, CDR2 YYEEEE. The CDR3 sequence is CASSLEFSGSRETQYF. CDR3 in DNA: TGTGCCAGCAGCTTGGAGTTTAGCGGGTCCCGAGAGACCCAGTACTTC. Drawing the rest from reference TRBV5-6 and TRBJ2-5, the complete variable domain is DAGVTQSPTHLIKTRGQQVTLRCSPKSGHDTVSWYQQALGQGPQFIFQYYEEEERQRGNFPDRFSGHQFPNYSSELNVNALLLGDSALYLCASSLEFSGSRETQYFGPGTRLLVL.

The rearrangement uses TRBV6-5 and TRBJ1-3, with D perhaps TRBD1 (5 bases). The V gene's germline CDR1 is MNHEY and CDR2 SVGAGI. The CDR3 contains 14 residues. V was clipped by 6 bases and J by 4 bases, with 13 bases between them. The CDR3 region is CASSVGGSGNTIYF. The CDR3 DNA sequence: TGTGCCAGCAGCGTCGGGGGATCCGGAAACACCATATATTTT.

The chain joins TRBV7-9 to TRBJ1-2; D ambiguous. The V end lost 8 bases, the J end lost 8 bases, and 24 bases lay between the germline ends. CDR1 is SEHNR, CDR2 FQNEAQ, per germline (reference sequence). This CDR3 has 15 residues. The CDR3 sequence: CASSPGVTASEGYTF. The CDR3, as DNA: TGTGCCAGCTCCCCCGGGGTTACAGCATCGGAGGGCTACACCTTC. The complete variable domain, with remaining parts taken from reference TRBV7-9 and TRBJ1-2, reads DTGVSQNPRHKITKRGQNVTFRCDPISEHNRLYWYRQTLGQGPEFLTYFQNEAQLEKSRLLSDRFSAERPKGSFSTLEIQRTEQGDSAMYLCASSPGVTASEGYTFGSGTRLTVV.

CDR3 in DNA: TGTGCCATCAGTGAGAGTCGGTGGTCAGCTGAAGCTTTCTTT. Protein sequence: CAISESRWSAEAFF. The chain uses TRBV10-3 and TRBJ1-1; D gene uncertain. V gave up 2 bases and J gave up 6 bases, with 13 bases separating them. In germline, CDR1 is ENHRY, CDR2 SYGVKD. The CDR3 has 14 amino acids.

The chain links TRBV5-1 to TRBJ2-5; TRBD1 matches at 8 bases. V was clipped by 4 bases and J by 5 bases; unmatched bases: 7. The CDR3 runs 14 residues. The germline V gene encodes CDR1 SGHRS and CDR2 YFSETQ. The CDR3 region is CASSPTGTGETQYF. The CDR3 DNA reads as TGCGCCAGCAGCCCGACCGGGACAGGCGAGACCCAGTACTTC.

Remarks on this clone: One end of the junction does not line up with germline, which may come from a read error. The V and J genes are TRBV6-1 and TRBJ1-2, with TRBD1 identical over 9 bases. The germline CDR1 and CDR2 sequences are MNHNS and SASEGT. CDR3 size: 14 residues. The CDR3 sequence is CASREGQGGGGYTF. In DNA, the CDR3 is TGTGCCAGCCGTGAGGGACAGGGAGGAGGAGGCTACACCTTC.

As for this clone: At one end the junction does not follow the germline gene, possibly because of a read error. The chain joins TRBV12-3 or TRBV12-4 to TRBJ1-5; the D gene is possibly TRBD1 (6 bases). The CDR3 is made up of 13 amino acids. In nucleotides, the CDR3 is TGTGCCAGCAGATTAGGGGGGAATCAGCCCCAGCATTTT. It translates to CASRLGGNQPQHF.

There are a few counts of this clone. This chain connects TRBV30 to TRBJ1-2, with 7 bases lining up with TRBD1. Losses at the gene ends were 2 bases for V and 0 bases for J; bases not matched to a gene: 6. From germline, CDR1 is GTSNPN and CDR2 SVGIG (reference sequence). This CDR3 is built from 15 residues. The CDR3 spells CAWSPFGTANYGYTF. CDR3 DNA sequence: TGTGCCTGGAGTCCTTTTGGGACAGCTAACTATGGCTACACCTTC.

The chain couples TRBV5-1 to TRBJ1-2, with 7 bases aligning to TRBD1. The CDR3 is made up of 18 amino acids. From germline, CDR1 is SGHRS and CDR2 YFSETQ. With V trimmed by 4 bases and J by 4 bases, 19 bases remained unmatched. The CDR3 bases are TGCGCCAGCAGCGTCTCGAGGGCTTCGGGACAGACCCTCTATGGCTACACCTTC. It codes for CASSVSRASGQTLYGYTF. Complete variable domain (other parts from reference TRBV5-1 and TRBJ1-2): KAGVTQTPRYLIKTRGQQVTLSCSPISGHRSVSWYQQTPGQGLQFLFEYFSETQRNKGNFPGRFSGRQFSNSRSEMNVSTLELGDSALYLCASSVSRASGQTLYGYTFGSGTRLTVV.